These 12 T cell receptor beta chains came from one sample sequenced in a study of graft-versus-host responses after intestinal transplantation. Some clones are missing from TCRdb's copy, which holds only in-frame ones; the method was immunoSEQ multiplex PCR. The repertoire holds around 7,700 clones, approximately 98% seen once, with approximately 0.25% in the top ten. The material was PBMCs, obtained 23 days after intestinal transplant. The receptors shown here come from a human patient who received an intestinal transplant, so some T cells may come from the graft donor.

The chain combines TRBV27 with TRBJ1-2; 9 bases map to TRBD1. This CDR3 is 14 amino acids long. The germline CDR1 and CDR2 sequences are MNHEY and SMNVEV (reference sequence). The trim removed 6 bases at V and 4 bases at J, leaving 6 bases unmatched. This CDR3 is CASRATGGSYGYTF. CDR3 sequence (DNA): TGTGCCAGCAGGGCAACAGGGGGCAGCTATGGCTACACCTTC.

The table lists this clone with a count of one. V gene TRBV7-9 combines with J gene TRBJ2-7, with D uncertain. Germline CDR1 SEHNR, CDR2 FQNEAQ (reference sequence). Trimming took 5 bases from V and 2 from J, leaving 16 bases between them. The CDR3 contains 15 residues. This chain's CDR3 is CASSPPTDTPYEQYF. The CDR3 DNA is TGTGCCAGCAGCCCTCCAACCGACACCCCCTACGAGCAGTACTTC.

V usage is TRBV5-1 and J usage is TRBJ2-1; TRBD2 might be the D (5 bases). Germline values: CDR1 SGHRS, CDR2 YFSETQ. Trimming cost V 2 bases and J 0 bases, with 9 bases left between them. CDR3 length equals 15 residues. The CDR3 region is CASSLAASSYNEQFF. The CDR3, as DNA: TGCGCCAGCAGCTTAGCGGCATCCTCCTACAATGAGCAGTTCTTC.

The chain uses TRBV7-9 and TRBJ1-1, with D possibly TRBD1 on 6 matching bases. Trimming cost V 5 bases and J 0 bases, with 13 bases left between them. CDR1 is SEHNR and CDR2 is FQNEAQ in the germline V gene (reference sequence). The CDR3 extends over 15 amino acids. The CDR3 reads CASSPPDSLNTEAFF. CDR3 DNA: TGTGCCAGCAGCCCACCGGACAGCTTGAACACTGAAGCTTTCTTT.

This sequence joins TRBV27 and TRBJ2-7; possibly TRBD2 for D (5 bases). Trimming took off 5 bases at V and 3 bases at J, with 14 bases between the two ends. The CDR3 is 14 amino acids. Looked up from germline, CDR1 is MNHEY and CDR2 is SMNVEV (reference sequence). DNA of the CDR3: TGTGCCAGCAGTCCGAGGGAGAGGCTCTACGAGCAGTACTTC. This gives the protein CASSPRERLYEQYF.

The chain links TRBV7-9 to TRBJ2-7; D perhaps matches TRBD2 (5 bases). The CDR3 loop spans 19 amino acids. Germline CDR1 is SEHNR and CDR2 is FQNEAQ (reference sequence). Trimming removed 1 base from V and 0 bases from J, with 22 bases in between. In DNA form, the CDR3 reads TGTGCCAGCAGCTTAGGAGGGAGAGCCGTTCGGGATCGCTCCTACGAGCAGTACTTC. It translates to CASSLGGRAVRDRSYEQYF.

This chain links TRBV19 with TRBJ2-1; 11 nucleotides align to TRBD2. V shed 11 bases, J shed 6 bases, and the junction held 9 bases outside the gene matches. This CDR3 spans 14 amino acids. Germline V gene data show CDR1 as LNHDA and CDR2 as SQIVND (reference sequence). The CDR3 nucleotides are TGTGCCGTCTCTCCCGGGACTAGCGGCAATGAGCAGTTCTTC. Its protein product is CAVSPGTSGNEQFF.

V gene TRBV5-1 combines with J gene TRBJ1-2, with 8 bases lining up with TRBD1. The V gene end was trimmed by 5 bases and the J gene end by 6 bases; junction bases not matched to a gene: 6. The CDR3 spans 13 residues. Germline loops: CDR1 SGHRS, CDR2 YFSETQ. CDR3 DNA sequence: TGCGCCAGCAGGGAGGGACAGGAGAATGGCTACACCTTC. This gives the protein CASREGQENGYTF.

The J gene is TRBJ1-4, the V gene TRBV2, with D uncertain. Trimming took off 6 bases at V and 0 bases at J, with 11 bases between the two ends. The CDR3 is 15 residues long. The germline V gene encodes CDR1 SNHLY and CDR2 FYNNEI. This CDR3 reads CASRTTPATNEKLFF. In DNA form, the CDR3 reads TGTGCCAGCAGGACAACCCCTGCAACTAATGAAAAACTGTTTTTT.

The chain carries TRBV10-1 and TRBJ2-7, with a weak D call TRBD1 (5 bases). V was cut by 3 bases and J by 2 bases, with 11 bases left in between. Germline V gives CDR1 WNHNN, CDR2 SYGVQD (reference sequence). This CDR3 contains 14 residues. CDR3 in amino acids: CASSESHRPYEQYF. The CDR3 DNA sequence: TGCGCCAGCAGTGAATCACACAGGCCCTACGAGCAGTACTTC.

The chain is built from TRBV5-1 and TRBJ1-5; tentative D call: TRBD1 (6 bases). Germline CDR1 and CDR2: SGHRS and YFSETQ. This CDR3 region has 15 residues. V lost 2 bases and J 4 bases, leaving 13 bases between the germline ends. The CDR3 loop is CASSLTGNGNQPQHF. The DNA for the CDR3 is TGCGCCAGCAGCTTAACAGGGAATGGAAATCAGCCCCAGCATTTT.

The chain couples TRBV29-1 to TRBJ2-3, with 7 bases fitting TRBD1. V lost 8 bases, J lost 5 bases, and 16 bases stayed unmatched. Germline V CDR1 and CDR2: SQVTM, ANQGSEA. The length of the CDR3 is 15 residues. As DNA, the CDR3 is TGCAGCCTACAGGGGTTGTCGGGTTTAGGAGATACGCAGTATTTT. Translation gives CSLQGLSGLGDTQYF.